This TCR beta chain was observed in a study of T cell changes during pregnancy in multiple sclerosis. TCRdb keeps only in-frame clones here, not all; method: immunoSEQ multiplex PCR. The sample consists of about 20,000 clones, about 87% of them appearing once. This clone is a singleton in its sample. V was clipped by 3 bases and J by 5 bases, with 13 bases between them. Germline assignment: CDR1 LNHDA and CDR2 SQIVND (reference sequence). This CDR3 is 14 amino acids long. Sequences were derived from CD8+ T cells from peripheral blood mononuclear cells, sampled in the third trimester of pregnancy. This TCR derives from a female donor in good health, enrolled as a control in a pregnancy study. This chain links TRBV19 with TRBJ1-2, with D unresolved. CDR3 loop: CASSILDGRYGYTF. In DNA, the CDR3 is TGTGCCAGTAGTATTCTGGACGGGAGGTATGGCTACACCTTC.